These 8 T cell receptor beta chains were all obtained from the same sample, sequenced in a study of neoadjuvant nivolumab and ipilimumab in lung cancer. Profiling relied on immunoSEQ multiplex PCR, and the TCRdb table lists in-frame clones only, not all of them. The sample lists 40,000 to 60,000 clones; roughly 89% were seen once. This material consisted of blood, taken before neoadjuvant nivolumab, alone or with ipilimumab. These receptors came from an adult with non-small cell lung cancer. Some clones in this sample may be carry-over from other donors' samples.

CDR3 bases: TGTGCCAGCTCACCAGTGGGTGATGAAGCTTTCTTT. Protein: CASSPVGDEAFF. J is TRBJ1-1 and V is TRBV18; D call uncertain. CDR3 length: 12 residues. Trimming removed 2 bases at V and 7 bases at J, with 8 bases between. From germline, CDR1 is KGHSH and CDR2 LQKENI.

This clone was counted a single time. The chain recombines TRBV5-4 with TRBJ2-5; D unresolved. Trimming stripped 2 bases from V and 4 bases from J, with 3 bases between. Germline V gene lookup returns CDR1 SGHNT and CDR2 YYREEE (reference sequence). CDR3 length: 11 amino acids. CDR3 amino acids: CASSLRETQYF. The CDR3 DNA reads TGTGCCAGCAGCTTAAGAGAGACCCAGTACTTC.

This clone appeared a few times. This chain links TRBV7-9 with TRBJ2-7; D call uncertain. CDR1 is SEHNR, CDR2 FQNEAQ, per germline (reference sequence). The CDR3 contains 13 residues. Trimming took 6 bases from V and 6 from J, leaving 15 bases between them. In DNA form, the CDR3 reads TGTGCCAGCAGTCCCGGGCCCTCCCTCGAGCAGTACTTC. Protein: CASSPGPSLEQYF.

This clone was recorded once. This chain uses TRBV5-1 with TRBJ2-6; maybe TRBD1 (7 bases). V was trimmed by 4 bases and J by 1 base, leaving 9 bases between them. The germline CDR1 and CDR2 sequences are SGHRS and YFSETQ. This CDR3 is built from 15 residues. CDR3 DNA sequence: TGCGCCAGCAGCCCAGGGGGGTCTGGGGCCAACGTCCTGACTTTC. Translated: CASSPGGSGANVLTF.

The CDR3 sequence is CASKEDRASYEQYF. CDR3 bases: TGTGCCAGCAAGGAAGACAGGGCCTCCTACGAGCAGTACTTC. The chain is built from TRBV2 and TRBJ2-7; 7 bases are a match to TRBD1. The ends lost 7 bases at V and 0 bases at J; junction bases unmatched: 6. CDR3 length: 14 amino acids. Germline V CDR1 and CDR2: SNHLY, FYNNEI.

This chain connects TRBV9 to TRBJ2-1; 11 nucleotides agree with TRBD2. Germline V gene data show CDR1 as SGDLS and CDR2 as YYNGEE. With 0 bases clipped from V and 1 base from J, the junction kept 6 bases outside the gene matches. The length of the CDR3 is 18 residues. CDR3 sequence: CASSVGLAGGPSYNEQFF. CDR3 sequence (DNA): TGTGCCAGCAGCGTAGGGCTAGCGGGAGGCCCTTCCTACAATGAGCAGTTCTTC.

V and J are TRBV5-4 and TRBJ2-1, with 13 bases fitting TRBD2. CDR1 is SGHNT and CDR2 is YYREEE in the germline V gene (reference sequence). The CDR3 has 15 residues. The ends lost 6 bases at V and 10 bases at J; junction bases unmatched: 10. This CDR3 is CASTVATSGRPEQFF. The CDR3 region has the DNA TGTGCCAGCACCGTAGCGACTAGCGGGAGGCCCGAGCAGTTCTTC.

Only a few counts were recorded for this clone. V gene TRBV7-2 combines with J gene TRBJ2-1; the match to TRBD1 covers 7 bases. The CDR3 sequence is 14 residues long. Per germline, CDR1 SGHTA and CDR2 FQGNSA. With V trimmed by 3 bases and J by 10 bases, 9 bases remained unmatched. The CDR3 DNA follows: TGTGCCAGCAGCTTGCGACAGGGATATAGGGAGCAGTTCTTC. Its protein is CASSLRQGYREQFF. The full variable domain, with the rest looked up from reference TRBV7-2 and TRBJ2-1, is GAGVSQSPSNKVTEKGKDVELRCDPISGHTALYWYRQSLGQGLEFLIYFQGNSAPDKSGLPSDRFSAERTGGSVSTLTIQRTQQEDSAVYLCASSLRQGYREQFFGPGTRLTVL.